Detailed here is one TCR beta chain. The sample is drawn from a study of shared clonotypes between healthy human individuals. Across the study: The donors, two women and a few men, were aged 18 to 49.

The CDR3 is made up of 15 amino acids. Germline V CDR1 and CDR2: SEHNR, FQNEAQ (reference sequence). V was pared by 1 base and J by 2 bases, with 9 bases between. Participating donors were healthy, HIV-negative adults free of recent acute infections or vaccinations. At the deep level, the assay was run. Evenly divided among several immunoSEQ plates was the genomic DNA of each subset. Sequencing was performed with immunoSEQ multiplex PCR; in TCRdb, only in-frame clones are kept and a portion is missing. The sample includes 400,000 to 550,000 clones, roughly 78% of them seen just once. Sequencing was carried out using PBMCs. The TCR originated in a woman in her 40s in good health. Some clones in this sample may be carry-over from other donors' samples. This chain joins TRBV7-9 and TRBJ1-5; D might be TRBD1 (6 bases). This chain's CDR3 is CASSLGGGRNQPQHF. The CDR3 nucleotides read TGTGCCAGCAGCTTAGGGGGGGGCCGCAATCAGCCCCAGCATTTT.